This entry is about one T cell receptor (beta chain). The sample originates from a study of blood T cell repertoires in COVID-19. Background on the study: COVID-19 samples from acute and convalescent phases originated in the United States, Italy and Spain.

This table comes from immunoSEQ multiplex PCR, and its TCRdb copy is limited to in-frame clones, with some not included. The sample has some 160,000 clones, around 80% seen once; the top ten hold 6.5% to 7%. This TCR derives from a man in his 70s with active or convalescent COVID-19. The sequencing sample was made of peripheral blood.

In DNA form, the CDR3 reads TGCAGTGCTAGTCCCCTTCCTGGCAGGGGGTTGGTAGAGACCCAGTACTTC. It translates to CSASPLPGRGLVETQYF. The chain uses TRBV20-1 and TRBJ2-5; TRBD1 matches at 7 bases. This CDR3 has 17 residues. V lost 3 bases and J lost 4; bases outside the gene matches: 17. The germline gives CDR1 DFQATT, CDR2 SNEGSKA (reference sequence).